Reported below is one TCR beta chain. This specimen comes from a study of cytotoxic CD8 clonotypes in ibrutinib-treated CLL. Sequenced by immunoSEQ multiplex PCR; TCRdb stores in-frame clones only, minus some. The sample shows roughly 100,000 clones, approximately 78% of them seen only once. CDR1 and CDR2 (germline): SGHAT, FQNNGV. This CDR3 comprises 14 residues. V gave up 5 bases and J gave up 6 bases, with 14 bases separating them. This receptor was identified in a human donor with chronic lymphocytic leukemia. Sequencing was performed on PBMCs, taken after 12 months of ibrutinib treatment. The chain joins TRBV11-2 to TRBJ2-1; D may be TRBD1 or TRBD2 (5 bases each). This CDR3 reads CASSPLTGRNEQFF. In nucleotides, the CDR3 is TGTGCCAGCAGCCCCCTGACGGGGCGCAATGAGCAGTTCTTC.